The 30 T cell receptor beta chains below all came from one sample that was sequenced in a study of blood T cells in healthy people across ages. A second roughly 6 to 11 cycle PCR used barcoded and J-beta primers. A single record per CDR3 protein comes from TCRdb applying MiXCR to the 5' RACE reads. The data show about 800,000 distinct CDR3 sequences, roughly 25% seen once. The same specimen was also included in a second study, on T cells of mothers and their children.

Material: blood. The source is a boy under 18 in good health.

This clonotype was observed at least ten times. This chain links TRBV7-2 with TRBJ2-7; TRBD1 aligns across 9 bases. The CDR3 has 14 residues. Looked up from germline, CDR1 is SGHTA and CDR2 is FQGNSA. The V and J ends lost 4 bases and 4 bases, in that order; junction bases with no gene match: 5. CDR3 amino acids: CASSWGQGSYEQYF. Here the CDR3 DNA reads TGTGCCAGCAGCTGGGGACAGGGCTCTTACGAGCAGTACTTC.

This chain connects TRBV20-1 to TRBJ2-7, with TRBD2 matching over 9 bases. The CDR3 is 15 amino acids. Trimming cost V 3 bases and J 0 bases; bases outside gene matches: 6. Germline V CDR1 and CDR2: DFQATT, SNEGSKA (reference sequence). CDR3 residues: CSARARLAVSYEQYF. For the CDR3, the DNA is TGCAGTGCTAGGGCCCGACTAGCGGTCTCCTACGAGCAGTACTTC.

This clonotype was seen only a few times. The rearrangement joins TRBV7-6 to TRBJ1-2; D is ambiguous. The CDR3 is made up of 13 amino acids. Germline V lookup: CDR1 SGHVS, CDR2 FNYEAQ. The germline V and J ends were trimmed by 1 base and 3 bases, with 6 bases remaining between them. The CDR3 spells CASSLEEDYGYTF. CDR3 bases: TGTGCCAGCAGCTTAGAGGAGGACTATGGCTACACCTTC.

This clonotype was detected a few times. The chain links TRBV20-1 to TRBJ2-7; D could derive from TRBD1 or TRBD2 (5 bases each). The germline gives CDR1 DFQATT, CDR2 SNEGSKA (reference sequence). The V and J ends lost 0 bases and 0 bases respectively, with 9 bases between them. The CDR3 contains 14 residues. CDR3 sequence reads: CSARDRDASYEQYF. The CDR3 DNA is TGCAGTGCTAGAGATCGGGACGCCTCCTACGAGCAGTACTTC.

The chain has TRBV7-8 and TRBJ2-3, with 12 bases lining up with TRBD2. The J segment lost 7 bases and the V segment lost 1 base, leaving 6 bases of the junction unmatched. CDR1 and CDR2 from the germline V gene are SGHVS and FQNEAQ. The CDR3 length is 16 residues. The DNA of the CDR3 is TGTGCCAGCAGCTTAGAACTAGCGGGGGGAGGAAATACGCAGTATTTT. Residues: CASSLELAGGGNTQYF.

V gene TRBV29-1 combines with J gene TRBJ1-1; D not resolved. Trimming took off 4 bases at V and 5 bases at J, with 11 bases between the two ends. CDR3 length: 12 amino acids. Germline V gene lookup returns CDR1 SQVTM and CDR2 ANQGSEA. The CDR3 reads CSVGVGWTEAFF. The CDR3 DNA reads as TGCAGCGTTGGAGTGGGATGGACTGAAGCTTTCTTT.

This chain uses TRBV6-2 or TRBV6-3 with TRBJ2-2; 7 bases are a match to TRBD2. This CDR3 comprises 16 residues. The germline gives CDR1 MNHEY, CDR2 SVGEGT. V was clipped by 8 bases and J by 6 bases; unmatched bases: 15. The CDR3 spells CASLLGGGSMSGELFF. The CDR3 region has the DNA TGTGCCAGCCTCCTGGGTGGCGGGAGTATGTCCGGGGAGCTGTTTTTT.

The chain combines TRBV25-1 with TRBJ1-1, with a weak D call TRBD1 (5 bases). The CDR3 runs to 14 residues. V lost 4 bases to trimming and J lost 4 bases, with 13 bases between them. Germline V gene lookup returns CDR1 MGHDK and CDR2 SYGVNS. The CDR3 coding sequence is TGTGCCAGCAGTGGGGACCTGGGGGGCACTGAAGCTTTCTTT. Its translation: CASSGDLGGTEAFF.

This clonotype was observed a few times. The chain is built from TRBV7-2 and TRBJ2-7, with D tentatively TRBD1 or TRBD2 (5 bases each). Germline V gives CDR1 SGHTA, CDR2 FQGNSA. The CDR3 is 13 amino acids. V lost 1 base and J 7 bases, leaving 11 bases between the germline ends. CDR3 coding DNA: TGTGCCAGCAGCTTAGAGGGACGGCGAGAGCAGTACTTC. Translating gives CASSLEGRREQYF.

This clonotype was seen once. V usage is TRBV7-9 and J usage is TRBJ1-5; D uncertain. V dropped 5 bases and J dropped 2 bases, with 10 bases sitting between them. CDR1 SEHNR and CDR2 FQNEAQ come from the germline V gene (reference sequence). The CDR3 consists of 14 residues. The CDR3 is CASSPPVGNQPQHF. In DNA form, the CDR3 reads TGTGCCAGCAGCCCACCCGTGGGCAATCAGCCCCAGCATTTT.

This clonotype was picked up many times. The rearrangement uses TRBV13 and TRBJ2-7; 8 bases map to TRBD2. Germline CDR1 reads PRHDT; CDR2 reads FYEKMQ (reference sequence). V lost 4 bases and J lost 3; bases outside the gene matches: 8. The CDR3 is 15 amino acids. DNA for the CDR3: TGTGCCAGCAGCTCCCGAATTAGCGGGAACTACGAGCAGTACTTC. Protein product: CASSSRISGNYEQYF.

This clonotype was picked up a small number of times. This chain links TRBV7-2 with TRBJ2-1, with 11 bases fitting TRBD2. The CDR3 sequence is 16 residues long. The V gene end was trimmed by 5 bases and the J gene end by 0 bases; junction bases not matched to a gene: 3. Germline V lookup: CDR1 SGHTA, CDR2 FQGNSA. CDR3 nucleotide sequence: TGTGCCAGCAGCAAGGGACTAGCGGTCTCCTACAATGAGCAGTTCTTC. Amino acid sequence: CASSKGLAVSYNEQFF.

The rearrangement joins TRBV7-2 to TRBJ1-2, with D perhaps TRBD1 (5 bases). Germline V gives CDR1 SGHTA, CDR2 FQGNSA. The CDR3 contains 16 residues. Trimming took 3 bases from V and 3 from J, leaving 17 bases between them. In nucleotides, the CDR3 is TGTGCCAGCAGCTTGGCGGGACTTAATGGGGACTATGGCTACACCTTC. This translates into CASSLAGLNGDYGYTF.

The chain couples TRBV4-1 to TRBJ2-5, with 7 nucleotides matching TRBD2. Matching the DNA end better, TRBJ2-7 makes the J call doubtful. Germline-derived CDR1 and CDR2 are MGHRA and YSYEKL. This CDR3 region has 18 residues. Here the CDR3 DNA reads TGCGCCAGCAGCCAAGTTGCGGGGGACGCCTCGAGCTCCTACGAGCAGTACTTC. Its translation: CASSQVAGDASSSYEQYF.

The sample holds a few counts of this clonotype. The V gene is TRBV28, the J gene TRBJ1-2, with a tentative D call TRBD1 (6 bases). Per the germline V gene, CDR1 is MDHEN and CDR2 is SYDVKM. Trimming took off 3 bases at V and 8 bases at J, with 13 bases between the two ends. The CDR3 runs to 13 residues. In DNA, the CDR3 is TGTGCCAGCAGTTTTGAGGGGGGTTACGGCTACACCTTC. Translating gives CASSFEGGYGYTF.

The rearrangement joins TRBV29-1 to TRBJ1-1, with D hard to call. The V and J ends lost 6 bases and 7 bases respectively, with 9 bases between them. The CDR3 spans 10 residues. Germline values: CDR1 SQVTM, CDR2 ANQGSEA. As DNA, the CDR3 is TGCAGCGTCCGAAGTTATGAAGCTTTCTTT. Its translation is CSVRSYEAFF. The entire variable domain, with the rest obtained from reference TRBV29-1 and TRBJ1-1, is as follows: SAVISQKPSRDICQRGTSLTIQCQVDSQVTMMFWYRQQPGQSLTLIATANQGSEATYESGFVIDKFPISRPNLTFSTLTVSNMSPEDSSIYLCSVRSYEAFFGQGTRLTVV.

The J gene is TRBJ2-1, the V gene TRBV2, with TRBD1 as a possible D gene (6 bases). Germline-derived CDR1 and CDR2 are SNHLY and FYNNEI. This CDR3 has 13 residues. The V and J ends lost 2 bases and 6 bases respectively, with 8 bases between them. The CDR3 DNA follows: TGTGCCAGCAGTGAAAACAGGGTCAATGAGCAGTTCTTC. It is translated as CASSENRVNEQFF.

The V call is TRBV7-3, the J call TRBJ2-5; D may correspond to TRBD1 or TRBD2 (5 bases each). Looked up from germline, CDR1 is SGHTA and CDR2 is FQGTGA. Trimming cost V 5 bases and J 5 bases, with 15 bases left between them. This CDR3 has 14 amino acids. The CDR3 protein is CASSPERGYETQYF. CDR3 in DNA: TGTGCCAGCAGCCCCGAGAGGGGTTATGAGACCCAGTACTTC.

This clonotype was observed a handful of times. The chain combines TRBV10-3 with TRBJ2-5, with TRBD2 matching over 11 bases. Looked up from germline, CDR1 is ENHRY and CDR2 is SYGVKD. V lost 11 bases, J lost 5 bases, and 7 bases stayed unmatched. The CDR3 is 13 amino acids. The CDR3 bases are TGTGCCGCATCACTAGCGGGAGAGGAGACCCAGTACTTC. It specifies CAASLAGEETQYF.

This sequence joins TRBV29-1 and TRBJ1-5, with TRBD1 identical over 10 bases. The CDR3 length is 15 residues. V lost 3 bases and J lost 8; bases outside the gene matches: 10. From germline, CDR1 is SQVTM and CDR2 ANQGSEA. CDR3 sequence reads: CSVEDRGTPREPQHF. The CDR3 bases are TGCAGCGTTGAGGACAGGGGGACCCCACGGGAGCCCCAGCATTTT. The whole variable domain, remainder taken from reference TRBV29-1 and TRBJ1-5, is SAVISQKPSRDICQRGTSLTIQCQVDSQVTMMFWYRQQPGQSLTLIATANQGSEATYESGFVIDKFPISRPNLTFSTLTVSNMSPEDSSIYLCSVEDRGTPREPQHFGDGTRLSIL.

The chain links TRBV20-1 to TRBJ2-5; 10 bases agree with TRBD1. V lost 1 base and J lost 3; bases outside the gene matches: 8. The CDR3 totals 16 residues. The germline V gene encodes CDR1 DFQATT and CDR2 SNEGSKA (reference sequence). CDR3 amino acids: CSARGGDRGGEETQYF. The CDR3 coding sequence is TGCAGTGCTAGAGGGGGGGACAGGGGTGGTGAAGAGACCCAGTACTTC.

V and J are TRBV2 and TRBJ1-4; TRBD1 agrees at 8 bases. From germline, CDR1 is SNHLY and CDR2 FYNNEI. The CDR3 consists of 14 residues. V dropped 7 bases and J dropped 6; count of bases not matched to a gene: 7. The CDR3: CASITGTGDEKLFF. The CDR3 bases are TGTGCCAGCATCACGGGGACAGGCGATGAAAAACTGTTTTTT.

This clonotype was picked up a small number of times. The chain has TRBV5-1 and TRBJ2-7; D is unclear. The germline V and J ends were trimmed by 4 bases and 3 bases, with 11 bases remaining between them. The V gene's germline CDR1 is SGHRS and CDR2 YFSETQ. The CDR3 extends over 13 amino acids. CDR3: CASSIDGYYEQYF. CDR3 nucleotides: TGCGCCAGCAGCATAGACGGGTACTACGAGCAGTACTTC.

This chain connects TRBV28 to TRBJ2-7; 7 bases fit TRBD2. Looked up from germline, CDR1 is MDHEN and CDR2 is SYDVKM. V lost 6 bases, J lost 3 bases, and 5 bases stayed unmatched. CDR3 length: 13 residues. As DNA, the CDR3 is TGTGCCAGCAGGCTGGGGGGGGACTACGAGCAGTACTTC. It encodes CASRLGGDYEQYF.

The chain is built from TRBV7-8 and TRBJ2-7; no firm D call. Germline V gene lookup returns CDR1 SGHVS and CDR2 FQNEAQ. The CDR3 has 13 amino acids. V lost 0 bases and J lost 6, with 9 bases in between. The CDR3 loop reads CASSLAQPGEQYF. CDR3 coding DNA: TGTGCCAGCAGCTTAGCGCAGCCCGGCGAGCAGTACTTC.

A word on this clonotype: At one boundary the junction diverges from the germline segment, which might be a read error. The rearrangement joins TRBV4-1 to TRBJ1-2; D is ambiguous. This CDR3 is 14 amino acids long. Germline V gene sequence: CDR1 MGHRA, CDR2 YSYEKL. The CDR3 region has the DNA TGCGCCAGCAGCCAAGAGGACGGAATCTATGACTACACCTTC. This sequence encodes CASSQEDGIYDYTF.

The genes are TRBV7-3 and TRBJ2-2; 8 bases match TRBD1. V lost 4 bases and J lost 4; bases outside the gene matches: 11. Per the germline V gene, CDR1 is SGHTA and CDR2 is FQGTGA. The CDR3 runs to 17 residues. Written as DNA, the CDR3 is TGTGCCAGCAGCTCCCGGACAGGGCCCGTAGGCACCGGGGAGCTGTTTTTT. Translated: CASSSRTGPVGTGELFF. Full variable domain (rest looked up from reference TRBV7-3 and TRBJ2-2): GAGVSQTPSNKVTEKGKYVELRCDPISGHTALYWYRQSLGQGPEFLIYFQGTGAADDSGLPNDRFFAVRPEGSVSTLKIQRTERGDSAVYLCASSSRTGPVGTGELFFGEGSRLTVL.

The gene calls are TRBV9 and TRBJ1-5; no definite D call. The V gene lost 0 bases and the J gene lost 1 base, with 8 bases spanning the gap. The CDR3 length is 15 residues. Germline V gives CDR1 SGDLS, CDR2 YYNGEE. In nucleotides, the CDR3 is TGTGCCAGCAGCGTAGTGCGGCGGAGCAATCAGCCCCAGCATTTT. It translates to CASSVVRRSNQPQHF.

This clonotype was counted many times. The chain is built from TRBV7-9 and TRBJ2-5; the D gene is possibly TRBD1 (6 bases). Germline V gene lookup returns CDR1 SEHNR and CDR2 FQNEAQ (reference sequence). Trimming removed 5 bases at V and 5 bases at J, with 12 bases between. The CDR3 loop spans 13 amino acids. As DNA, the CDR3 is TGTGCCAGCAGCCCAACAGGGTCGGAGACCCAGTACTTC. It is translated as CASSPTGSETQYF.

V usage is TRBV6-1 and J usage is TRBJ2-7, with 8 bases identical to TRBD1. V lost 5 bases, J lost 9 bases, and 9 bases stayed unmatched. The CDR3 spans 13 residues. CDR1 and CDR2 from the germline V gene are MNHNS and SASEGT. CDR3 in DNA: TGTGCCAGCAGTCCTGGCCCAGGGGGCGGGCAGTACTTC. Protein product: CASSPGPGGGQYF.